This passage covers 9 T cell receptor beta chains from one sample sequenced in a study of control samples from healthy donors and cancer patients. Some clones are missing from TCRdb's copy, which holds only in-frame ones; the method was immunoSEQ multiplex PCR. The table records 100,000 or so clones, around 89% of them present only once. Sequenced sample: blood. These TCRs come from a man aged 30 to 45 in good health.

The V and J genes are TRBV20-1 and TRBJ2-3; D is ambiguous. The germline V gene has CDR1 DFQATT and CDR2 SNEGSKA (reference sequence). Between the trimmed V and J ends, which lost 6 bases and 6 bases, there was a span of 10 bases. CDR3 length equals 11 residues. The CDR3 DNA follows: TGCAGTGCCAAATTTCCCGATACGCAGTATTTT. Translation gives CSAKFPDTQYF.

This chain joins TRBV5-5 and TRBJ1-4, with D possibly matching TRBD1 (6 bases). This CDR3 has 16 amino acids. Germline CDR1 reads SGHKS; CDR2 reads YYEKEE (reference sequence). Trimming pared 5 bases from V and 0 bases from J, leaving 14 bases between. The CDR3 spells CASSPAGAATNEKLFF. The CDR3 region has the DNA TGTGCCAGCAGTCCTGCGGGGGCTGCAACTAATGAAAAACTGTTTTTT.

The V call is TRBV19, the J call TRBJ1-1; D might be TRBD1 (6 bases). V lost 7 bases to trimming and J lost 2 bases, with 17 bases between them. Germline V gene lookup returns CDR1 LNHDA and CDR2 SQIVND (reference sequence). This CDR3 comprises 15 residues. DNA of the CDR3: TGTGCCAGTAACCTTGCGACAGGCGTTAACACTGAAGCTTTCTTT. This translates into CASNLATGVNTEAFF.

The rearrangement links TRBV7-9 to TRBJ2-1; 10 bases align to TRBD2. The CDR3 is 14 residues long. Germline CDR1 SEHNR, CDR2 FQNEAQ (reference sequence). The V and J ends lost 2 bases and 7 bases, in that order; junction bases with no gene match: 2. The CDR3: CASSLSGGANEQFF. CDR3 nucleotides: TGTGCCAGCAGCTTAAGCGGGGGGGCAAATGAGCAGTTCTTC.

The chain combines TRBV11-3 with TRBJ1-2, with no clear D. Trimming took off 6 bases at V and 8 bases at J, with 10 bases between the two ends. Germline CDR1 SGHNT, CDR2 YENEEA. This CDR3 contains 11 residues. The CDR3 nucleotides are TGTGCCAGCAGTACCGAGGTCGGCTACACCTTC. This encodes CASSTEVGYTF. Using reference TRBV11-3 and TRBJ1-2 for the parts outside the CDR3, the full variable domain is EAGVVQSPRYKIIEKKQPVAFWCNPISGHNTLYWYLQNLGQGPELLIRYENEEAVDDSQLPKDRFSAERLKGVDSTLKIQPAELGDSAVYLCASSTEVGYTFGSGTRLTVV.

The chain carries TRBV19 and TRBJ1-5; 8 nucleotides line up with TRBD1. Germline loops: CDR1 LNHDA, CDR2 SQIVND (reference sequence). Losses at the gene ends were 6 bases for V and 5 bases for J; bases not matched to a gene: 6. CDR3 length: 14 amino acids. The chain's CDR3 is CASRRTGRDQPQHF. In DNA form, the CDR3 reads TGTGCCAGTAGACGGACAGGGAGGGATCAGCCCCAGCATTTT. Supplemented by reference TRBV19 and TRBJ1-5, the full variable domain reads DGGITQSPKYLFRKEGQNVTLSCEQNLNHDAMYWYRQDPGQGLRLIYYSQIVNDFQKGDIAEGYSVSREKKESFPLTVTSAQKNPTAFYLCASRRTGRDQPQHFGDGTRLSIL.

The chain is built from TRBV7-2 and TRBJ1-1; tentatively, D is TRBD1 (6 bases). V was cut by 0 bases and J by 0 bases, with 8 bases left in between. Looked up from germline, CDR1 is SGHTA and CDR2 is FQGNSA. CDR3 length: 15 residues. CDR3 amino acids: CASSLATGLNTEAFF. The CDR3 DNA reads TGTGCCAGCAGCTTAGCGACAGGCCTGAACACTGAAGCTTTCTTT. Supplemented by reference TRBV7-2 and TRBJ1-1, the full variable domain reads GAGVSQSPSNKVTEKGKDVELRCDPISGHTALYWYRQSLGQGLEFLIYFQGNSAPDKSGLPSDRFSAERTGGSVSTLTIQRTQQEDSAVYLCASSLATGLNTEAFFGQGTRLTVV.

The rearrangement links TRBV2 to TRBJ1-6, with TRBD1 identical over 9 bases. The CDR3 contains 13 residues. CDR1 and CDR2 from the germline V gene are SNHLY and FYNNEI. J was trimmed by 9 bases and V by 10 bases; bases with no gene match: 7. This chain's CDR3 is CATAQGATSPLHF. DNA for the CDR3: TGTGCCACTGCACAGGGGGCTACTTCACCCCTCCACTTT.

The V call is TRBV6-5, the J call TRBJ1-1; D is ambiguous. CDR1 and CDR2 from the germline V gene are MNHEY and SVGAGI. V was trimmed by 2 bases and J by 6 bases, leaving 10 bases between them. The CDR3 totals 13 residues. The CDR3 sequence is CASSYKVTAEAFF. CDR3 sequence (DNA): TGTGCCAGCAGTTACAAAGTAACAGCTGAAGCTTTCTTT.